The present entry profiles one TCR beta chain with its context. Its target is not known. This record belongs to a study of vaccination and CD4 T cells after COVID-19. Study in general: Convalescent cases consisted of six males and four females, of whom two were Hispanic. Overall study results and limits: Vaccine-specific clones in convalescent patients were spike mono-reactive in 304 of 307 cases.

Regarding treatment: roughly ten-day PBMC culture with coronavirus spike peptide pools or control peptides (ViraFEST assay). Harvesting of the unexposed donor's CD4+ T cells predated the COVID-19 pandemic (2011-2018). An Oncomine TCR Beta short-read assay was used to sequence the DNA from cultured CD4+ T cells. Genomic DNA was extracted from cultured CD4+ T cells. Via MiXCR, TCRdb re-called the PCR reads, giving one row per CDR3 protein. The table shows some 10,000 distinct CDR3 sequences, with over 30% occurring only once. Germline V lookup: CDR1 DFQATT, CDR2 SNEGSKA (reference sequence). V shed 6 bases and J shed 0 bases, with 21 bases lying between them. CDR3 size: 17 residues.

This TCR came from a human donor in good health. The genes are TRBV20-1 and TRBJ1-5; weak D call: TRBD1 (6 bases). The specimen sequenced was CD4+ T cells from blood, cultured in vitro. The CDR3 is CSASDKRQADSNQPQHF. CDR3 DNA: TGCAGTGCCTCAGATAAGAGACAGGCGGATAGCAATCAGCCCCAGCATTTT.